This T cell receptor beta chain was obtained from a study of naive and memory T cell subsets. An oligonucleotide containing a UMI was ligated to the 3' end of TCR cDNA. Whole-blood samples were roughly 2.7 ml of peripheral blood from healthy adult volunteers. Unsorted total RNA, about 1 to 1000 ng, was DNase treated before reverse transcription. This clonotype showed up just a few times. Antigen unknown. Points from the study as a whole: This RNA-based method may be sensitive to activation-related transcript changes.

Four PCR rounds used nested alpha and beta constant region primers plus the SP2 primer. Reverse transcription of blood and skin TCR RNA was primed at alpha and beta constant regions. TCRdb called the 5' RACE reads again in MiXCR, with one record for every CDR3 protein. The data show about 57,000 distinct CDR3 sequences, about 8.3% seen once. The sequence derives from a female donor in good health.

The CDR3 DNA reads as TGTGCCAGCAGTTCCCGACAGGGCTCTGGCTACACCTTC. It yields the protein CASSSRQGSGYTF. The rearrangement uses TRBV12-3 or TRBV12-4 and TRBJ1-2, with 7 bases identical to TRBD1. The CDR3 covers 13 residues. Trimming cost V 4 bases and J 7 bases; bases outside gene matches: 6.